This TCR beta chain was identified during a study of blood T cell repertoires in COVID-19. Study-level information: The United States, Italy and Spain provided the acute and convalescent COVID-19 samples. Nucleic acid was either cDNA or gDNA, and it came from T cells, B-cell-depleted T cells, or PBMCs.

Germline CDR1 reads KGHSH; CDR2 reads LQKENI. The J segment lost 3 bases and the V segment lost 2 bases, leaving 3 bases of the junction unmatched. This CDR3 spans 15 amino acids. Under the authors' procedure: The assay estimated nucleated cells by amplifying reference gene primers. Libraries were prepared by immunoSEQ multiplex PCR; TCRdb keeps only in-frame clonotypes and omits some of them. The V and J calls and the clone size are those of that table, but D and trimming were determined from the DNA. The repertoire holds around 250,000 clones, with approximately 90% as singletons. Everyone who took part was roughly 18 to 89 years old, and they came from about two dozen US areas.

The sequenced sample was PBMCs or T cells enriched from blood (not recorded which). This chain connects TRBV18 to TRBJ2-2; 7 nucleotides agree with TRBD2. The receptor's source is a woman between 40 and 55 years old with acute COVID-19. CDR3 sequence reads: CASSPSGRDTGELFF. The DNA of the CDR3 is TGTGCCAGCTCACCATCGGGGAGGGACACCGGGGAGCTGTTTTTT.